The 8 T cell receptor beta chains given below trace back to one sample, sequenced in a study of response to subunit inactivated influenza vaccine. TCRdb processed the RT-PCR reads anew with MiXCR; each CDR3 protein has one entry. Here the sample spans around 500,000 distinct CDR3 sequences, about a tenth being singletons. The source material was PBMCs from blood, sampled more than 35 days after vaccination. Receptors were obtained from a man aged 45 to 65 who received an inactivated influenza vaccine.

The chain recombines TRBV7-8 with TRBJ2-1, with a possible D match to TRBD2 (6 bases). Germline CDR1 and CDR2: SGHVS and FQNEAQ. The V and J ends lost 6 bases and 6 bases respectively, with 18 bases between them. This CDR3 is built from 15 residues. CDR3 in DNA: TGTGCCAGCAGGTCTCGGGACTCACTTAGCAATGAGCAGTTCTTC. Translation: CASRSRDSLSNEQFF.

The rearrangement uses TRBV7-9 and TRBJ2-3, with D possibly being TRBD2 (6 bases). Trimming pared 0 bases from V and 5 bases from J, leaving 12 bases between. The germline V gene has CDR1 SEHNR and CDR2 FQNEAQ (reference sequence). This CDR3 is built from 15 residues. CDR3 sequence: CASSLAGAGGDTQYF. In DNA form, the CDR3 reads TGTGCCAGCAGCTTAGCCGGAGCCGGGGGAGATACGCAGTATTTT.

The chain combines TRBV5-6 with TRBJ1-1; weak D call: TRBD1 (5 bases). V was trimmed by 5 bases and J by 10 bases, leaving 21 bases between them. The CDR3 runs to 14 residues. Germline CDR1 SGHDT, CDR2 YYEEEE. The CDR3 region is CASRLSPDSKRAFF. The CDR3 region has the DNA TGTGCCAGCAGATTATCTCCTGACAGTAAAAGAGCTTTCTTT.

This clonotype was counted a few times. The chain combines TRBV5-6 with TRBJ1-3, with TRBD1 as a possible D gene (5 bases). The germline CDR1 and CDR2 sequences are SGHDT and YYEEEE. Between the trimmed V and J ends, which lost 0 bases and 2 bases, there was a span of 12 bases. This CDR3 region has 16 residues. This chain's CDR3 is CASSLDPGGTGNTIYF. The CDR3 DNA is TGTGCCAGCAGCTTGGACCCGGGGGGAACTGGAAACACCATATATTTT.

In this sample, this clonotype turned up many times. J is TRBJ2-3 and V is TRBV12-3 or TRBV12-4; 8 bases map to TRBD2. The CDR3 length is 15 residues. The ends lost 7 bases at V and 4 bases at J; junction bases unmatched: 10. CDR3 in DNA: TGTGCCAGCACTCCGCCGGGACTAGGAGCAGATACGCAGTATTTT. Translating it yields CASTPPGLGADTQYF.

There are many counts of this clonotype. This sequence joins TRBV12-3 or TRBV12-4 and TRBJ1-6, with unresolved D. The V and J ends lost 6 bases and 0 bases respectively, with 6 bases between them. The CDR3 is made up of 14 amino acids. This CDR3 is CASRGSSYNSPLHF. As DNA, the CDR3 is TGTGCCAGCAGAGGGAGCTCCTATAATTCACCCCTCCACTTT.

V and J are TRBV6-5 and TRBJ2-7, with D possibly matching TRBD2 (6 bases). Trimming took 0 bases from V and 5 from J, leaving 17 bases between them. Germline CDR1 and CDR2: MNHEY and SVGAGI. The CDR3 sequence is 16 residues long. DNA of the CDR3: TGTGCCAGCAGTTACTCGAGTCGGCGGGGTAGGGACGAGCAGTACTTC. Protein sequence: CASSYSSRRGRDEQYF.

This clonotype occurred a few times. V gene TRBV4-2 combines with J gene TRBJ2-2; the D is unclear. Per the germline V gene, CDR1 is LGHNA and CDR2 is YNFKEQ. The CDR3 consists of 15 residues. V lost 1 base, J lost 0 bases, and 6 bases lay in between. CDR3 protein: CASSQVFPNTGELFF. CDR3 coding DNA: TGTGCCAGCAGCCAAGTTTTTCCGAACACCGGGGAGCTGTTTTTT.